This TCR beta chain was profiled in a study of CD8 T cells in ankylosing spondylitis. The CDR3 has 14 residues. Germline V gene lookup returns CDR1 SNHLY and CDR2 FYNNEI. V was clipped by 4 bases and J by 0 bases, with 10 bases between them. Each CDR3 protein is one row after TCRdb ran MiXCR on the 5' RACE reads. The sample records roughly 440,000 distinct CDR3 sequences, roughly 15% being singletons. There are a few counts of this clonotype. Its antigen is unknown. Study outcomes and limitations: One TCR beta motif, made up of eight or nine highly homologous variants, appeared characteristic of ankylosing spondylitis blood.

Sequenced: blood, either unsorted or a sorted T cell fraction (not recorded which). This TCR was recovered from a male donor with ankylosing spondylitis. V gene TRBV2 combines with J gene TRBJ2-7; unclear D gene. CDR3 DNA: TGTGCCAGCAGTGGTCTGAGGAGCTCCTACGAGCAGTACTTC. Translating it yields CASSGLRSSYEQYF.